This TCR beta chain was identified in a study of tissue T cells after allogeneic stem cell transplantation. Comment on this clone: Mouse gene names apply. Read sequence stops 1 residue before the CDR3 end, and the germline J gene provides the missing end.

From germline, CDR1 is NNHNN and CDR2 SYGAGS (reference sequence). The CDR3 runs to 13 residues. With 3 bases removed from V and 2 bases from J, the gap between germline ends came to 9 bases. CDR3 sequences, V/J genes, frequencies and template counts came from survey-depth TCRbeta sequencing. Profiled with immunoSEQ multiplex PCR; TCRdb holds only in-frame clones, not every one. This sample carries 20,000 to 25,000 clones, roughly 72% of them seen once, and the ten largest clones take 0.65% to 0.75%. The specimen was spleen. The source is a female BALB/c mouse in good health. Mouse strain MHC haplotype: H2-d. The rearrangement uses TRBV13-2 and TRBJ2-7; the D is unclear. CDR3 protein: CASGGDATYEQYF. The sequenced CDR3 bases are TGTGCCAGCGGTGGTGACGCAACCTATGAACAGTAC.